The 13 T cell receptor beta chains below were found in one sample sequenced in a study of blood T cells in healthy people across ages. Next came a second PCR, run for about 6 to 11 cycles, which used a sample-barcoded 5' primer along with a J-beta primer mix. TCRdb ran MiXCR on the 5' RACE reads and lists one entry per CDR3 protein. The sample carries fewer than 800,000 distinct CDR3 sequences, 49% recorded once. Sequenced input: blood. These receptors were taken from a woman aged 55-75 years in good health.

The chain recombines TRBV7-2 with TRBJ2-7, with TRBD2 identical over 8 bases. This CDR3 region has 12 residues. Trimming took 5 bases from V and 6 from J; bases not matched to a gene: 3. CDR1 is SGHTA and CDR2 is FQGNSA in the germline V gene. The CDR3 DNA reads TGTGCCAGCAGCCCGGGGGGGCGCGAGCAGTACTTC. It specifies CASSPGGREQYF.

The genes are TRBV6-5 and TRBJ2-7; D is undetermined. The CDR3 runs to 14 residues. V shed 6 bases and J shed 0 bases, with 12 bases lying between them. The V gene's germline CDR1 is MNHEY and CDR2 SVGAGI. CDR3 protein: CASRTHRSSYEQYF. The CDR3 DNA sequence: TGTGCCAGCAGGACCCACAGAAGCTCCTACGAGCAGTACTTC.

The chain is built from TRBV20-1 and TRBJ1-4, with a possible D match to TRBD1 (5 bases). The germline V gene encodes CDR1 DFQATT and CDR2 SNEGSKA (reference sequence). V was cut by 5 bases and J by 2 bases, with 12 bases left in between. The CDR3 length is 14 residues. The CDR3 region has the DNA TGCAGTGCTTGGGACCGGGCCACTAATGAAAAACTGTTTTTT. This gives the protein CSAWDRATNEKLFF.

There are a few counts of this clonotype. The CDR3 region has the DNA TGTGCCAGCAGCCAAGCTCAGGGGGACAGTTCCTACGAGCAGTACTTC. Protein product: CASSQAQGDSSYEQYF. The chain links TRBV4-2 to TRBJ2-7; TRBD1 matches 7 bases. CDR1 and CDR2 (germline): LGHNA, YNFKEQ. This CDR3 has 16 amino acids. J gave up 1 base and V 1 base, and 7 bases lay outside the gene matches.

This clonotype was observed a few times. CDR3 sequence (DNA): TGTGCCAGCAGCTTAGATTGGGCAGGGGGGGTCTATGGCTACACCTTC. Protein product: CASSLDWAGGVYGYTF. This sequence joins TRBV7-2 and TRBJ1-2; 7 bases line up with TRBD1. V shed 1 base, J shed 4 bases, and the junction held 9 bases outside the gene matches. This CDR3 is built from 16 residues. Germline loops: CDR1 SGHTA, CDR2 FQGNSA.

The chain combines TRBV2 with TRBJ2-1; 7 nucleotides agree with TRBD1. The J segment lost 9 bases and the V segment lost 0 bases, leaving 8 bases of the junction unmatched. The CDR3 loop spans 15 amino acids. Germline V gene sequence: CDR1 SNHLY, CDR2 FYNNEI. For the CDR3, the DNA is TGTGCCAGCAGTGAAGCAGGCGACAGGGTGGGTGAGCAGTTCTTC. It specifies CASSEAGDRVGEQFF.

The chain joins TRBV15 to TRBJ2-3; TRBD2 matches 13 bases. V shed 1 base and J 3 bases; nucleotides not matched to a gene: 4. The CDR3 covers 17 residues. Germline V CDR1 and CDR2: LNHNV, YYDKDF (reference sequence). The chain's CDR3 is CATSRGATSGRTDTQYF. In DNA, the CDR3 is TGTGCCACCAGCAGAGGAGCGACTAGCGGGAGGACAGATACGCAGTATTTT.

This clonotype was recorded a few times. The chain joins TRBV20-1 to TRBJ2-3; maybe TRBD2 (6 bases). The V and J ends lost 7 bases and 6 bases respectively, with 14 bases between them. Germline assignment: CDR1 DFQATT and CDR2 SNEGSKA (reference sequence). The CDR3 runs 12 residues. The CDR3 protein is CSGRLVDDTQYF. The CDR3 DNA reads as TGCAGTGGCAGACTAGTGGATGATACGCAGTATTTT.

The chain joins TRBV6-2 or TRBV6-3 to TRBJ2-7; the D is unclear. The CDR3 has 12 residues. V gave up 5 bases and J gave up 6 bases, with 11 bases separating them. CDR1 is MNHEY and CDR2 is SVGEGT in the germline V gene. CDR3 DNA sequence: TGTGCCAGCAGTACTTTGTCAGGCGAGCAGTACTTC. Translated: CASSTLSGEQYF.

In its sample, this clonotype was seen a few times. CDR3 in amino acids: CSARRAIGETQYF. The CDR3 region has the DNA TGCAGTGCTAGAAGGGCAATAGGGGAGACCCAGTACTTC. The chain carries TRBV20-1 and TRBJ2-5, with no clear D. The CDR3 has 13 amino acids. Germline lookup yields CDR1 DFQATT and CDR2 SNEGSKA (reference sequence). Trimming stripped 2 bases from V and 5 bases from J, with 12 bases between.

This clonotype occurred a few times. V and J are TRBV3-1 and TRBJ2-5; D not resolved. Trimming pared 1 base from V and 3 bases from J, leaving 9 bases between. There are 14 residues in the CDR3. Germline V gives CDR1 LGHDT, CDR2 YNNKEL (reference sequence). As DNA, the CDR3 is TGTGCCAGCAGCCAAGGTCGCGGCAAAGAGACCCAGTACTTC. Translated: CASSQGRGKETQYF.

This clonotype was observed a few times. DNA of the CDR3: TGCAGTGCTAGACCCCCGGGGCGGGGATACGAGCAGTACTTC. This gives the protein CSARPPGRGYEQYF. The chain links TRBV20-1 to TRBJ2-7; D may be TRBD2 (6 bases). V lost 2 bases and J lost 4, with 15 bases in between. In germline, CDR1 is DFQATT, CDR2 SNEGSKA (reference sequence). The CDR3 sequence is 14 residues long.

CDR3 DNA: TGTGCCAGCAGTTTGTCAGGTCTTGGATATGGCTACACCTTC. This gives the protein CASSLSGLGYGYTF. The V gene is TRBV25-1, the J gene TRBJ1-2; no definite D call. This CDR3 contains 14 residues. The V end lost 5 bases, the J end lost 5 bases, and 15 bases lay between the germline ends. Germline assignment: CDR1 MGHDK and CDR2 SYGVNS.